The next 26 T cell receptor beta chains were all read from a single sample in a study of cytomegalovirus exposure and HLA in healthy donors (dated by TCRdb to about 2017). Libraries were prepared through the immunoSEQ multiplex PCR assay. For the multiplex PCR, a mixture combining 60 forward primers for TCR Vbeta segments and 13 reverse primers for TCR Jbeta segments was used. TCRdb retrieved this table from immuneACCESS and kept in-frame rearrangements only. Not all clones are present; in checked studies, unresolved V genes account for under half, and no reason is known for the remainder. The sample includes roughly 200,000 clones, with around 70% observed a single time. The ten largest make up less than 3% of the sample. Sequences were obtained from PBMCs. The receptors here all came from a man aged 40-49 years in good health and CMV-seropositive.

V and J are TRBV2 and TRBJ1-2, with 7 bases aligning to TRBD1. Germline loops: CDR1 SNHLY, CDR2 FYNNEI. This CDR3 has 14 residues. V trimming: 5 bases; J trimming: 6 bases; junction bases outside the gene matches: 9. As DNA, the CDR3 is TGTGCCAGCAGTCCCCAGACAGGGTTTAATGGCTACACCTTC. Translation gives CASSPQTGFNGYTF.

This clone has more than one count but fewer than ten. J is TRBJ2-7 and V is TRBV4-2, with 9 bases fitting TRBD2. V lost 4 bases to trimming and J lost 7 bases; unmatched junction nucleotides: 8. CDR1 and CDR2 from the germline V gene are LGHNA and YNFKEQ. CDR3 size: 14 residues. In DNA form, the CDR3 reads TGTGCCAGCAGCCCTTTAGCGGGGGCTCTGGAGCAGTACTTC. Translation gives CASSPLAGALEQYF.

This clone was observed a handful of times. The chain couples TRBV4-1 to TRBJ2-4, with 9 bases identical to TRBD1. V shed 0 bases and J 6 bases; nucleotides not matched to a gene: 3. Germline V gene lookup returns CDR1 MGHRA and CDR2 YSYEKL. The CDR3 totals 15 residues. CDR3 protein: CASSQDGTGRNIQYF. DNA of the CDR3: TGCGCCAGCAGCCAAGACGGGACAGGGAGAAACATTCAGTACTTC.

This clone was recorded a few times. CDR3 in DNA: TGCGCCAGCAGCCAGGCATCCGAGCAGTACTTC. It codes for CASSQASEQYF. The chain joins TRBV4-1 to TRBJ2-7, with D hard to call. Germline V gives CDR1 MGHRA, CDR2 YSYEKL. V dropped 3 bases and J dropped 6 bases, with 6 bases sitting between them. There are 11 residues in the CDR3.

The genes are TRBV6-6 and TRBJ2-7; 7 nucleotides align to TRBD1. The germline gives CDR1 MNHNY, CDR2 SVGAGI (reference sequence). With V trimmed by 4 bases and J by 3 bases, 9 bases remained unmatched. This CDR3 region has 15 residues. The CDR3 loop reads CASSSPAGTVYEQYF. The CDR3 DNA follows: TGTGCCAGCAGTTCCCCAGCCGGGACAGTCTACGAGCAGTACTTC.

The chain carries TRBV7-9 and TRBJ1-1, with unresolved D. Germline values: CDR1 SEHNR, CDR2 FQNEAQ (reference sequence). The CDR3 consists of 14 residues. The V end lost 3 bases, the J end lost 3 bases, and 11 bases lay between the germline ends. This CDR3 is CASSLLSVDTEAFF. The CDR3, as DNA: TGTGCCAGCAGCTTGCTTTCGGTGGACACTGAAGCTTTCTTT.

The rearrangement links TRBV9 to TRBJ2-5, with TRBD2 as a possible D gene (5 bases). Trimming removed 0 bases from V and 5 bases from J, with 17 bases in between. Germline V CDR1 and CDR2: SGDLS, YYNGEE. The CDR3 runs to 16 residues. CDR3 in amino acids: CASSVAPTSSYETQYF. CDR3 bases: TGTGCCAGCAGCGTAGCCCCCACTAGTTCCTATGAGACCCAGTACTTC.

This clone was seen once. J is TRBJ2-7 and V is TRBV2; D gene unclear. The CDR3 spans 11 residues. V lost 7 bases, J lost 2 bases, and 6 bases lay in between. Germline CDR1 SNHLY, CDR2 FYNNEI. The CDR3 sequence is CASILTYEQYF. CDR3 nucleotide sequence: TGTGCCAGCATCCTAACCTACGAGCAGTACTTC.

The V and J genes are TRBV7-8 and TRBJ2-7, with TRBD1 matching over 9 bases. Trimming at V came to 3 bases and at J to 1 base, leaving 1 base not matched to a gene. Germline V CDR1 and CDR2: SGHVS, FQNEAQ. The CDR3 spans 14 residues. CDR3 coding DNA: TGTGCCAGCAGCTTCGGGACAGGGTCCTACGAGCAGTACTTC. Amino acids: CASSFGTGSYEQYF.

V gene TRBV11-2 combines with J gene TRBJ2-5; a weak D match, TRBD1 (5 bases). V lost 3 bases to trimming and J lost 1 base, with 9 bases between them. Germline V lookup: CDR1 SGHAT, CDR2 FQNNGV. This CDR3 has 14 amino acids. The CDR3 loop reads CASSFRVPQETQYF. Written as DNA, the CDR3 is TGTGCCAGCAGCTTCAGGGTACCCCAAGAGACCCAGTACTTC.

This clone was counted once. This sequence joins TRBV28 and TRBJ2-3; D gene ambiguous. The germline V and J ends were trimmed by 2 bases and 5 bases, with 5 bases remaining between them. The CDR3 is 12 residues long. Germline V gene data show CDR1 as MDHEN and CDR2 as SYDVKM. In DNA form, the CDR3 reads TGTGCCAGCAGTTTAATAGTAGATACGCAGTATTTT. Translation: CASSLIVDTQYF. Together with reference TRBV28 and TRBJ2-3, the CDR3 gives the full variable domain: DVKVTQSSRYLVKRTGEKVFLECVQDMDHENMFWYRQDPGLGLRLIYFSYDVKMKEKGDIPEGYSVSREKKERFSLILESASTNQTSMYLCASSLIVDTQYFGPGTRLTVL.

The chain carries TRBV7-9 and TRBJ1-1; perhaps TRBD1 as D (5 bases). Trimming left V 0 bases short and J 3 bases short, with 8 bases between. Germline V CDR1 and CDR2: SEHNR, FQNEAQ (reference sequence). The CDR3 length is 14 residues. The CDR3: CASSLAGDYTEAFF. CDR3 sequence (DNA): TGTGCCAGCAGCTTAGCAGGGGACTACACTGAAGCTTTCTTT.

The chain carries TRBV6-1 and TRBJ2-3; 7 nucleotides line up with TRBD1. CDR3 length: 16 residues. V shed 4 bases and J 4 bases; nucleotides not matched to a gene: 11. CDR1 is MNHNS and CDR2 is SASEGT in the germline V gene. The CDR3 spells CASSALGQRAADTQYF. The CDR3 DNA sequence: TGTGCCAGCAGTGCGTTGGGACAGAGGGCCGCAGATACGCAGTATTTT.

The V call is TRBV19, the J call TRBJ2-7; possibly TRBD1 for D (5 bases). CDR3 length equals 14 residues. Trimming removed 3 bases at V and 6 bases at J, with 15 bases between. CDR1 is LNHDA and CDR2 is SQIVND in the germline V gene (reference sequence). The CDR3 region is CASSIWGRVAEQYF. Written as DNA, the CDR3 is TGTGCCAGTAGTATCTGGGGCAGGGTGGCCGAGCAGTACTTC.

This CDR3 is CASSLTQGSEQYF. CDR3 bases: TGTGCCAGTAGCCTGACCCAGGGGAGCGAGCAGTACTTC. V is TRBV19 and J is TRBJ2-7, with D tentatively TRBD1 (6 bases). V was clipped by 6 bases and J by 6 bases, with 15 bases between them. CDR3 length: 13 residues. The germline CDR1 and CDR2 sequences are LNHDA and SQIVND (reference sequence). The full variable domain, in which reference TRBV19 and TRBJ2-7 provide the parts outside the CDR3, is DGGITQSPKYLFRKEGQNVTLSCEQNLNHDAMYWYRQDPGQGLRLIYYSQIVNDFQKGDIAEGYSVSREKKESFPLTVTSAQKNPTAFYLCASSLTQGSEQYFGPGTRLTVT.

This clone showed up just a few times. The J gene is TRBJ2-5, the V gene TRBV7-6, with 8 bases that match TRBD2. CDR1 SGHVS and CDR2 FNYEAQ come from the germline V gene. Trimming cost V 2 bases and J 5 bases; bases outside gene matches: 4. The CDR3 is 14 amino acids. CDR3 residues: CASSLSGGLETQYF. The CDR3, as DNA: TGTGCCAGCAGCTTATCGGGGGGGCTTGAGACCCAGTACTTC.

This rearrangement joins TRBV6-5 to TRBJ1-5; 7 bases align to TRBD1. V dropped 4 bases and J dropped 3; count of bases not matched to a gene: 3. CDR3 length: 14 amino acids. Germline loops: CDR1 MNHEY, CDR2 SVGAGI. CDR3 amino acids: CASSSGTDNQPQHF. The CDR3 DNA reads as TGTGCCAGCAGTTCCGGGACAGACAATCAGCCCCAGCATTTT.

This clone was seen a few times. Relative to the germline gene, one junction end is altered; a read error may explain this. The V and J genes are TRBV7-9 and TRBJ1-2; D is unresolved. There are 16 residues in the CDR3. The germline V gene has CDR1 SEHNR and CDR2 FQNEAQ (reference sequence). The CDR3 bases are TGTTCCAGCAGCTCCGACGGAACAACTATGAACTATGGCTACACCTTC. Amino acid sequence: CSSSSDGTTMNYGYTF. The full variable domain, its missing parts supplied by reference TRBV7-9 and TRBJ1-2, is DTGVSQNPRHKITKRGQNVTFRCDPISEHNRLYWYRQTLGQGPEFLTYFQNEAQLEKSRLLSDRFSAERPKGSFSTLEIQRTEQGDSAMYLCSSSSDGTTMNYGYTFGSGTRLTVV.

The chain employs TRBV23-1 and TRBJ2-5; D not resolved. TRBV23-1 falls under the ORF class, with uncertain function. This CDR3 is 14 amino acids long. The V end was cut by 0 bases, the J end by 0 bases, with 5 bases between. This CDR3 is CASSQSRYQETQYF. For the CDR3, the DNA is TGCGCCAGCAGTCAATCGAGGTACCAAGAGACCCAGTACTTC.

J is TRBJ1-5 and V is TRBV2; D unclear. The CDR3 extends over 13 amino acids. Germline V lookup: CDR1 SNHLY, CDR2 FYNNEI. V lost 2 bases and J lost 7, with 9 bases in between. For the CDR3, the DNA is TGTGCCAGCAGTGAACTAGCGGGGCAGCCCCAGCATTTT. Amino acid sequence: CASSELAGQPQHF.

This clone has more than one count but fewer than ten. The chain is built from TRBV29-1 and TRBJ2-1; 8 nucleotides line up with TRBD2. This CDR3 is built from 18 residues. Looked up from germline, CDR1 is SQVTM and CDR2 is ANQGSEA. J was trimmed by 1 base and V by 0 bases; bases with no gene match: 11. Here the CDR3 reads CSVEDIDPGGRSYNEQFF. Written as DNA, the CDR3 is TGCAGCGTTGAAGATATCGACCCGGGAGGGCGGTCCTACAATGAGCAGTTCTTC.

The CDR3 nucleotides read TGTGCCAGCAGTGAAGTGTGGACAGGGGGTAATTCACCCCTCCACTTT. It specifies CASSEVWTGGNSPLHF. The chain uses TRBV6-1 and TRBJ1-6; 10 nucleotides match TRBD1. Germline V lookup: CDR1 MNHNS, CDR2 SASEGT. The CDR3 runs to 16 residues. The junction had 3 bases not matched to a gene; V was cut back by 1 base and J by 6 bases.

The chain uses TRBV19 and TRBJ1-1; 7 bases line up with TRBD1. The CDR3 has 14 amino acids. Germline CDR1 LNHDA, CDR2 SQIVND (reference sequence). Trimming at V came to 3 bases and at J to 10 bases, leaving 11 bases not matched to a gene. The DNA of the CDR3 is TGTGCCAGTAGTATGGAGAAGGGGGCTTGGGGAGCTTTCTTT. This translates into CASSMEKGAWGAFF.

This clone is a singleton in its sample. The chain's CDR3 is CASSYGRGYEQYF. The CDR3 coding sequence is TGTGCCAGCAGCTATGGACGGGGTTACGAGCAGTACTTC. The gene calls are TRBV5-6 and TRBJ2-7; possible D gene TRBD2, 5 bases. V lost 3 bases, J lost 4 bases, and 11 bases lay in between. The CDR3 spans 13 residues. CDR1 is SGHDT, CDR2 YYEEEE, per germline. The full variable domain, completed using reference TRBV5-6 and TRBJ2-7, is DAGVTQSPTHLIKTRGQQVTLRCSPKSGHDTVSWYQQALGQGPQFIFQYYEEEERQRGNFPDRFSGHQFPNYSSELNVNALLLGDSALYLCASSYGRGYEQYFGPGTRLTVT.

This chain uses TRBV25-1 with TRBJ1-6; possible D gene TRBD1, 5 bases. Deletions cut 8 bases from V and 0 bases from J, with 11 bases between. Per the germline V gene, CDR1 is MGHDK and CDR2 is SYGVNS. This CDR3 spans 15 amino acids. As DNA, the CDR3 is TGTGCCAGCCAGGACAAGAGCTCCTATAATTCACCCCTCCACTTT. Encoded protein: CASQDKSSYNSPLHF.

The chain has TRBV29-1 and TRBJ2-1, with 10 positions matching TRBD1. The CDR3 runs to 14 residues. The V gene's germline CDR1 is SQVTM and CDR2 ANQGSEA. V shed 5 bases, J shed 6 bases, and the junction held 7 bases outside the gene matches. The DNA of the CDR3 is TGCAGCGTTAGGGACAGGGGATGGACCAATGAGCAGTTCTTC. Translation: CSVRDRGWTNEQFF.